These T cell receptor beta chains were read from a single sample in a study of regulatory T cells in long-lasting Graves disease. In TCRdb, the multiplex PCR reads were re-called with MiXCR into one record per CDR3 protein. The table has about 620,000 distinct CDR3 sequences, 15% to 20% seen once; the top ten hold approximately 20%. These data were also reused for a study on T cells in Graves' hyperthyroidism and ophthalmopathy.

Sample: peripheral blood mononuclear cells (PBMCs), taken at new diagnosis, from a patient treated with antithyroid drugs. The source of these receptors is a woman aged 30 to 39 with Graves disease. The CDR3 runs from the conserved cysteine through the conserved F or W. A D gene is named only where the DNA matches it firmly. Size values are once, few and many counts, or a class for expanded clones, and some rows have none.

clone size: -; CDR3 length: 17; D gene: -; V gene: TRBV10-3; J gene: TRBJ1-2; CDR3 DNA: TGTGCCATCAGTGAACCTTCGCCGGGGTTTTCTAACTATGGCTACACCTTC; CDR3 protein: CAISEPSPGFSNYGYTF
clone size: few; CDR3 length: 14; D gene: TRBD2; V gene: TRBV7-3; J gene: TRBJ2-3; CDR3 DNA: TGTGCCAGCAGCTCAGCGGGAGGGCTAGATACGCAGTATTTT; CDR3 protein: CASSSAGGLDTQYF
clone size: -; CDR3 length: 14; D gene: TRBD2; V gene: TRBV18; J gene: TRBJ2-1; CDR3 DNA: TGTGCCAGCTCACCACCGCCTAGCGGTAGTGGACAGTTCTTC; CDR3 protein: CASSPPPSGSGQFF
clone size: many; CDR3 length: 14; D gene: TRBD1; V gene: TRBV6-1; J gene: TRBJ1-5; CDR3 DNA: TGTGCCAGCAGTGTCGACAGGGGGGATCAGCCCCAGCATTTT; CDR3 protein: CASSVDRGDQPQHF
clone size: -; CDR3 length: 13; D gene: TRBD1; V gene: TRBV29-1; J gene: TRBJ1-2; CDR3 DNA: TGCAGCGTTGCAGGGGGAGGTAACTATGGCTACACCTTC; CDR3 protein: CSVAGGGNYGYTF
clone size: -; CDR3 length: 13; D gene: -; V gene: TRBV30; J gene: TRBJ1-6; CDR3 DNA: TGTGCCTGGAGTGTGTTAGGGCCTTCACCCCTCCACTTT; CDR3 protein: CAWSVLGPSPLHF
clone size: many; CDR3 length: 13; D gene: -; V gene: TRBV27; J gene: TRBJ1-1; CDR3 DNA: TGTGCCAGCAGTTTCAGGGTGGCCACTGAAGCTTTCTTT; CDR3 protein: CASSFRVATEAFF
clone size: -; CDR3 length: 16; D gene: -; V gene: TRBV12-3/TRBV12-4; J gene: TRBJ2-2; CDR3 DNA: TGTGCCAGCAGATCCGGGACTTTCTCGGGCACCGGGGAGCTGTTTTTT; CDR3 protein: CASRSGTFSGTGELFF
clone size: -; CDR3 length: 13; D gene: -; V gene: TRBV4-1; J gene: TRBJ2-3; CDR3 DNA: TGCGCCAGCAGCCAGCTAAACACAGATACGCAGTATTTT; CDR3 protein: CASSQLNTDTQYF
clone size: many; CDR3 length: 13; D gene: -; V gene: TRBV5-1; J gene: TRBJ2-1; CDR3 DNA: TGCGCCAGCAGCGGGCCGGGAAACAATGAGCAGTTCTTC; CDR3 protein: CASSGPGNNEQFF
clone size: few; CDR3 length: 14; D gene: TRBD2; V gene: TRBV7-3; J gene: TRBJ2-1; CDR3 DNA: TGTGCCAGCAGCCCATCCACTACTAGCGGAAAGCAGTTCTTC; CDR3 protein: CASSPSTTSGKQFF
clone size: many; CDR3 length: 12; D gene: TRBD1; V gene: TRBV28; J gene: TRBJ1-2; CDR3 DNA: TGTGCCAGCAGCTGGACAGGCTATGGCTACACCTTC; CDR3 protein: CASSWTGYGYTF
clone size: few; CDR3 length: 14; D gene: -; V gene: TRBV6-2/TRBV6-3; J gene: TRBJ1-2; CDR3 DNA: TGTGCCAGCAGTTACTTACAGGGCGAATATGGCTACACCTTC; CDR3 protein: CASSYLQGEYGYTF
clone size: few; CDR3 length: 11; D gene: TRBD1; V gene: TRBV19; J gene: TRBJ2-1; CDR3 DNA: TGTGCCGGGACAGACAACAATGAGCAGTTCTTC; CDR3 protein: CAGTDNNEQFF
clone size: -; CDR3 length: 16; D gene: TRBD2; V gene: TRBV6-2/TRBV6-3; J gene: TRBJ2-3; CDR3 DNA: TGTGCCAGCAGTCAGACTAGCGGGAGAAGCACAGATACGCAGTATTTT; CDR3 protein: CASSQTSGRSTDTQYF
clone size: -; CDR3 length: 15; D gene: TRBD2; V gene: TRBV30; J gene: TRBJ2-3; CDR3 DNA: TGTGCCACAAAGACTAGCGGGGGGAAGTCAGATACGCAGTATTTT; CDR3 protein: CATKTSGGKSDTQYF
clone size: few; CDR3 length: 15; D gene: TRBD1; V gene: TRBV3-1; J gene: TRBJ2-1; CDR3 DNA: TGTGCCAGCAGCCAAGGGACAGGGGACTACAATGAGCAGTTCTTC; CDR3 protein: CASSQGTGDYNEQFF
clone size: few; CDR3 length: 15; D gene: -; V gene: TRBV4-1; J gene: TRBJ2-7; CDR3 DNA: TGCGCCAGCAGCCAAATGGCCGGGGAGTCCTACGAGCAGTACTTC; CDR3 protein: CASSQMAGESYEQYF
clone size: -; CDR3 length: 16; D gene: TRBD2; V gene: TRBV11-2; J gene: TRBJ2-3; CDR3 DNA: TGTGCCAGCAGCCCCTCAAGCGGGAGGAACACAGATACGCAGTATTTT; CDR3 protein: CASSPSSGRNTDTQYF
clone size: many; CDR3 length: 11; D gene: -; V gene: TRBV28; J gene: TRBJ1-2; CDR3 DNA: TGTGCCAGCAGTTTTTCGGGAGGCTACACCTTC; CDR3 protein: CASSFSGGYTF
clone size: -; CDR3 length: 16; D gene: TRBD2; V gene: TRBV27; J gene: TRBJ2-3; CDR3 DNA: TGTGCCAGCAGTCCCGGATTGTCTAGCGGGAGTGATACGCAGTATTTT; CDR3 protein: CASSPGLSSGSDTQYF
clone size: many; CDR3 length: 16; D gene: TRBD2; V gene: TRBV28; J gene: TRBJ2-5; CDR3 DNA: TGTGCCAGCAGTTTAATAACTAGCGGGAGTCCAGAGACCCAGTACTTC; CDR3 protein: CASSLITSGSPETQYF
clone size: many; CDR3 length: 13; D gene: -; V gene: TRBV12-3/TRBV12-4; J gene: TRBJ2-5; CDR3 DNA: TGTGCCAGCGGGCCAGACGGCTACGGGACCCAGTACTTC; CDR3 protein: CASGPDGYGTQYF
clone size: -; CDR3 length: 15; D gene: -; V gene: TRBV20-1; J gene: TRBJ2-3; CDR3 DNA: TGCAGTGCTAGTTCCAGGGAGGAGGCCACAGATACGCAGTATTTT; CDR3 protein: CSASSREEATDTQYF
clone size: few; CDR3 length: 13; D gene: TRBD1; V gene: TRBV5-1; J gene: TRBJ1-5; CDR3 DNA: TGCGCCAGCAGCTTGGACAGGGGTGAGCCCCAGCATTTT; CDR3 protein: CASSLDRGEPQHF
clone size: -; CDR3 length: 13; D gene: -; V gene: TRBV9; J gene: TRBJ1-1; CDR3 DNA: TGTGCCAGCAGCCCACGGACCCCGTTTGAAGCTTTCTTT; CDR3 protein: CASSPRTPFEAFF
clone size: few; CDR3 length: 15; D gene: TRBD2; V gene: TRBV2; J gene: TRBJ2-2; CDR3 DNA: TGTGCCAGCAGTGAGGGTAGCGGGAGGGCCGGGGAGCTGTTTTTT; CDR3 protein: CASSEGSGRAGELFF
clone size: many; CDR3 length: 18; D gene: TRBD2; V gene: TRBV27; J gene: TRBJ2-1; CDR3 DNA: TGTGCCAGCAGTTTTCTCGTGCTAGCGGGGGAAGTAAGTGGTGAGCAGTTCTTC; CDR3 protein: CASSFLVLAGEVSGEQFF
clone size: few; CDR3 length: 15; D gene: TRBD1; V gene: TRBV6-1; J gene: TRBJ1-6; CDR3 DNA: TGTGCCAGCAGGAGACCGGGACAGTCTAATTCACCCCTCCACTTT; CDR3 protein: CASRRPGQSNSPLHF
clone size: -; CDR3 length: 17; D gene: -; V gene: TRBV4-3; J gene: TRBJ1-3; CDR3 DNA: TGCGCCAGCAGCCAAGGAGTCTTGGGAATGTCAGGAAACACCATACATTTT; CDR3 protein: CASSQGVLGMSGNTIHF
clone size: few; CDR3 length: 18; D gene: TRBD1; V gene: TRBV24-1; J gene: TRBJ2-1; CDR3 DNA: TGTGCCACCAGCTCCACTCGGAAGGACAGGGTTTCATACAATGAGCAGTTCTTC; CDR3 protein: CATSSTRKDRVSYNEQFF
clone size: few; CDR3 length: 14; D gene: -; V gene: TRBV7-9; J gene: TRBJ1-6; CDR3 DNA: TGTGCCAGTGGCGGGGGGCAGGGTAATTCACCCCTCCACTTT; CDR3 protein: CASGGGQGNSPLHF
clone size: many; CDR3 length: 15; D gene: TRBD1; V gene: TRBV12-3/TRBV12-4; J gene: TRBJ2-7; CDR3 DNA: TGTGCCAGCAGTTACCGCGGGACAGGACCGTACGAGCAGTACTTC; CDR3 protein: CASSYRGTGPYEQYF
clone size: many; CDR3 length: 15; D gene: -; V gene: TRBV7-3; J gene: TRBJ2-7; CDR3 DNA: TGTGCCAGCAGCTTAGGCTACAGGGAACCCCACGAGCAGTACTTC; CDR3 protein: CASSLGYREPHEQYF
clone size: -; CDR3 length: 13; D gene: -; V gene: TRBV12-3/TRBV12-4; J gene: TRBJ1-5; CDR3 DNA: TGTGCCAGCAGCCTAACAACAGGAGAGCCCCAGCATTTT; CDR3 protein: CASSLTTGEPQHF
clone size: few; CDR3 length: 13; D gene: -; V gene: TRBV20-1; J gene: TRBJ2-5; CDR3 DNA: TGCAGTGCTAGACAGGGTGGAAGAGAGACCCAGTACTTC; CDR3 protein: CSARQGGRETQYF
clone size: many; CDR3 length: 19; D gene: TRBD2; V gene: TRBV11-3; J gene: TRBJ2-3; CDR3 DNA: TGTGCCAGCAGCTTAGATGCGGCTAGCGGGGCCAGATGGGAAGATGCGCAGTATTTT; CDR3 protein: CASSLDAASGARWEDAQYF
clone size: many; CDR3 length: 17; D gene: TRBD2; V gene: TRBV27; J gene: TRBJ2-3; CDR3 DNA: TGTGCCAGCAGCAGGGAGGGACTAGCGCCTTTCACAGATACGCAGTATTTT; CDR3 protein: CASSREGLAPFTDTQYF
clone size: -; CDR3 length: 13; D gene: -; V gene: TRBV29-1; J gene: TRBJ1-2; CDR3 DNA: TGCAGCGTCGGTTGGGCAGGGGCTTATGGCTACACCTTC; CDR3 protein: CSVGWAGAYGYTF
clone size: many; CDR3 length: 15; D gene: -; V gene: TRBV11-2; J gene: TRBJ2-1; CDR3 DNA: TGTGCCAGCAGCTTAGTATCTAGCGACTACAATGAGCAGTTCTTC; CDR3 protein: CASSLVSSDYNEQFF
clone size: -; CDR3 length: 15; D gene: -; V gene: TRBV2; J gene: TRBJ1-4; CDR3 DNA: TGTGCCAGCAGCTCCCAGACGGCCGGAGCGGAAAAACTGTTTTTT; CDR3 protein: CASSSQTAGAEKLFF
clone size: few; CDR3 length: 13; D gene: -; V gene: TRBV5-4; J gene: TRBJ1-1; CDR3 DNA: TGTGCCAGCAGTTTAGGACGGAGGGCTGAAGCTTTCTTT; CDR3 protein: CASSLGRRAEAFF
clone size: few; CDR3 length: 14; D gene: -; V gene: TRBV7-3; J gene: TRBJ2-1; CDR3 DNA: TGTGCCAGCAGCTTACGAGCATCTTACAATGAGCAGTTCTTC; CDR3 protein: CASSLRASYNEQFF
clone size: few; CDR3 length: 12; D gene: -; V gene: TRBV3-1; J gene: TRBJ2-7; CDR3 DNA: TGTGCCAGCAGCCAAGAATATAAGGAGCAGTACTTC; CDR3 protein: CASSQEYKEQYF
clone size: few; CDR3 length: 17; D gene: -; V gene: TRBV20-1; J gene: TRBJ1-5; CDR3 DNA: TGCAGTGCTCCCATAGGACGGATCCTTTTTAGCAATCAGCCCCAGCATTTT; CDR3 protein: CSAPIGRILFSNQPQHF
clone size: many; CDR3 length: 15; D gene: -; V gene: TRBV7-3; J gene: TRBJ2-2; CDR3 DNA: TGTGCCAGCAGCTCGGGACTGTCTGGCACCGGGGAGCTGTTTTTT; CDR3 protein: CASSSGLSGTGELFF
clone size: few; CDR3 length: 18; D gene: TRBD2; V gene: TRBV20-1; J gene: TRBJ2-2; CDR3 DNA: TGCAGTGCTCCGGCCCCGCTACTAGCGGGAGACAGGGTCGGGGAGCTGTTTTTT; CDR3 protein: CSAPAPLLAGDRVGELFF
clone size: many; CDR3 length: 14; D gene: TRBD1; V gene: TRBV9; J gene: TRBJ2-1; CDR3 DNA: TGTGCCAGCAAGCCGGGACAGGGGGGCGATGAGCAGTTCTTC; CDR3 protein: CASKPGQGGDEQFF
clone size: many; CDR3 length: 15; D gene: -; V gene: TRBV12-3/TRBV12-4; J gene: TRBJ1-2; CDR3 DNA: TGTGCCAGCACCGACCACGGACAGTCTAACTATGGCTACACCTTC; CDR3 protein: CASTDHGQSNYGYTF
clone size: -; CDR3 length: 14; D gene: -; V gene: TRBV6-2/TRBV6-3; J gene: TRBJ1-6; CDR3 DNA: TGTGCCAGCCTCCGGGACTCGGTGTATTCACCCCTCCACTTT; CDR3 protein: CASLRDSVYSPLHF
clone size: many; CDR3 length: 13; D gene: -; V gene: TRBV28; J gene: TRBJ1-1; CDR3 DNA: TGTGCCAGCAGTTTATGGGGGCCGGCTGAAGCTTTCTTT; CDR3 protein: CASSLWGPAEAFF
clone size: -; CDR3 length: 14; D gene: -; V gene: TRBV6-5; J gene: TRBJ2-5; CDR3 DNA: TGTGCCAGCAGTTTGGTGCGCAGGGAAGAGACCCAGTACTTC; CDR3 protein: CASSLVRREETQYF
clone size: few; CDR3 length: 16; D gene: -; V gene: TRBV7-2; J gene: TRBJ2-1; CDR3 DNA: TGTGCCAGCAGCCCTGTTGGCGGGGTCGACGGAGGCTTATGGGTCTTC; CDR3 protein: CASSPVGGVDGGLWVF
clone size: -; CDR3 length: 13; D gene: -; V gene: TRBV3-1; J gene: TRBJ2-7; CDR3 DNA: TGTGCCAGCAGCCAAGGGGGGAACCGTAAGCAGTACTTC; CDR3 protein: CASSQGGNRKQYF
clone size: many; CDR3 length: 15; D gene: -; V gene: TRBV6-2/TRBV6-3; J gene: TRBJ2-5; CDR3 DNA: TGTGCCAGCAGTGAGAATGGGGCAGGCCAAGAGACCCAGTACTTC; CDR3 protein: CASSENGAGQETQYF
clone size: many; CDR3 length: 13; D gene: -; V gene: TRBV12-3/TRBV12-4; J gene: TRBJ2-2; CDR3 DNA: TGTGCCAGCAGTCTAACGGGGAGCGGGGAGCTGTTTTTT; CDR3 protein: CASSLTGSGELFF
clone size: many; CDR3 length: 18; D gene: TRBD1; V gene: TRBV28; J gene: TRBJ1-3; CDR3 DNA: TGTGCCAGCAGCCCATACGACCAGACAGGGGGCTTTGGAAACACCATATATTTT; CDR3 protein: CASSPYDQTGGFGNTIYF
clone size: few; CDR3 length: 16; D gene: TRBD1; V gene: TRBV28; J gene: TRBJ1-5; CDR3 DNA: TGTGCCAGCAGTTTCGGTAGGGCAGGGGGCTATCAGCCCCAGCATTTT; CDR3 protein: CASSFGRAGGYQPQHF